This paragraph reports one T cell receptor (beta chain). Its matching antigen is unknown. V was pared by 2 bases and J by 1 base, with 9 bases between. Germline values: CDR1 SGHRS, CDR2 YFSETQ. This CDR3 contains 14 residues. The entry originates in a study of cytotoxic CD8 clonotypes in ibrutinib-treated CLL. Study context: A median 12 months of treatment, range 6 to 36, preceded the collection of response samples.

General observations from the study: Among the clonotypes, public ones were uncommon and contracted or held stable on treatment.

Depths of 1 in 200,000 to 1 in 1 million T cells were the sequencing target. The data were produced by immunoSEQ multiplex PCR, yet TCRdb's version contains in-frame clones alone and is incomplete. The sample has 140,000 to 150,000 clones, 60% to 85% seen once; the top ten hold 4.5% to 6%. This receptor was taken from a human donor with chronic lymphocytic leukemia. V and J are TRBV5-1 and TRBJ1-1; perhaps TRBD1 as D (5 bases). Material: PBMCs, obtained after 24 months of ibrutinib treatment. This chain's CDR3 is CASSFEQGNTEAFF. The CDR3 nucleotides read TGCGCCAGCAGCTTCGAGCAGGGGAACACTGAAGCTTTCTTT.